The 26 T cell receptor beta chains given below trace back to one sample, sequenced in a study of CXCR3-negative and CXCR3-positive naive CD8 T cells. The authors made the TRB cDNA libraries by 5' RACE using UMI labels. For each CDR3 protein, TCRdb gives one entry from its re-call of the 5' RACE reads, without DNA. This repertoire includes approximately 58,000 distinct CDR3 sequences. The material sequenced was naive CXCR3- CD8+ T cells from blood. The subset was: CD45RO-CCR7+CD27+CD95- naive CD8+ T cells lacking CXCR3 (TNR3-). The receptors come from a human donor in good health. Some clones in this sample may be carry-over from other donors' samples.

The V call is TRBV7-2, the J call TRBJ2-5; the TRBD2 assignment by TCRdb is unverifiable without DNA. From germline, CDR1 is SGHTA and CDR2 FQGNSA. The CDR3 is 15 residues long. CDR3 loop: CASSLEGLRGETQYF.

V is TRBV3-1 and J is TRBJ2-7. The CDR3 is 13 amino acids. Germline loops: CDR1 LGHDT, CDR2 YNNKEL (reference sequence). CDR3 region: CASTEGGLYEQYF.

The rearrangement uses TRBV27 and TRBJ2-7; TCRdb outputs TRBD1, but without DNA this stays unchecked. From germline, CDR1 is MNHEY and CDR2 SMNVEV (reference sequence). The CDR3 is 13 residues long. The CDR3 here is CASSWDRSLEQYF.

The chain employs TRBV29-1 and TRBJ2-2; the TCRdb D gene call, TRBD1, has no DNA to confirm it. Germline V gene lookup returns CDR1 SQVTM and CDR2 ANQGSEA. The CDR3 spans 19 residues. This CDR3 is CSVKIRGRVQGDVTGELFF.

The gene calls are TRBV12-3 or TRBV12-4 and TRBJ2-1; the D gene TCRdb calls, TRBD1, cannot be checked with no DNA. The CDR3 extends over 15 amino acids. CDR3 amino acids: CASSSRDRGHNEQFF.

The chain uses TRBV7-2 and TRBJ1-2; there is no DNA to check the TCRdb D call of TRBD1. Germline V gene sequence: CDR1 SGHTA, CDR2 FQGNSA. The CDR3 runs 14 residues. The CDR3 here is CASSPVDGNYGYTF.

The rearrangement uses TRBV29-1 and TRBJ2-6. Germline loops: CDR1 SQVTM, CDR2 ANQGSEA. The CDR3 extends over 12 amino acids. The CDR3 protein is CSAVFGANVLTF.

The chain has TRBV6-2 or TRBV6-3 and TRBJ2-2; no DNA is available, so the TRBD1 call from TCRdb remains unchecked. CDR3 length: 15 amino acids. Germline CDR1 reads MNHEY; CDR2 reads SVGEGT. CDR3: CASTRQGSNTGELFF.

The chain joins TRBV11-2 to TRBJ2-2; TCRdb proposes TRBD1, but this gene call is untestable without DNA. Germline lookup yields CDR1 SGHAT and CDR2 FQNNGV. CDR3 length: 15 amino acids. The CDR3 region is CASSLMGAGDGELFF. Variable domain in full (rest from reference TRBV11-2 and TRBJ2-2): EAGVAQSPRYKIIEKRQSVAFWCNPISGHATLYWYQQILGQGPKLLIQFQNNGVVDDSQLPKDRFSAERLKGVDSTLKIQPAKLEDSAVYLCASSLMGAGDGELFFGEGSRLTVL.

CDR3 residues: CSARGRGDLMSEQFF. V usage is TRBV20-1 and J usage is TRBJ2-1; the TCRdb call, TRBD2, lacks DNA for checking. Germline loops: CDR1 DFQATT, CDR2 SNEGSKA (reference sequence). The CDR3 has 15 amino acids.

The gene calls are TRBV6-5 and TRBJ1-1. The CDR3 contains 13 residues. The germline V gene encodes CDR1 MNHEY and CDR2 SVGAGI. The CDR3 here is CASSYETNTEAFF.

The chain links TRBV6-4 to TRBJ1-6; TCRdb outputs TRBD1, but without DNA this stays unchecked. Germline loops: CDR1 MRHNA, CDR2 SNTAGT. The CDR3 consists of 14 residues. This CDR3 reads CASSDSGGGSPLHF.

The V gene is TRBV7-2, the J gene TRBJ1-1; no DNA is available, so the TRBD1 call from TCRdb remains unchecked. The CDR3 length is 16 residues. Germline values: CDR1 SGHTA, CDR2 FQGNSA. CDR3 sequence reads: CASSLVGGLGNTEAFF.

The chain combines TRBV7-9 with TRBJ2-1; TCRdb indicates TRBD1, and absent DNA this call remains unverified. Germline CDR1 is SEHNR and CDR2 is FQNEAQ (reference sequence). The CDR3 runs 13 residues. The CDR3 loop is CASDTGTWNEQFF. The complete variable domain, with remaining parts taken from reference TRBV7-9 and TRBJ2-1, reads DTGVSQNPRHKITKRGQNVTFRCDPISEHNRLYWYRQTLGQGPEFLTYFQNEAQLEKSRLLSDRFSAERPKGSFSTLEIQRTEQGDSAMYLCASDTGTWNEQFFGPGTRLTVL.

CDR3 region: CASSGGQGSYNEQFF. This chain connects TRBV19 to TRBJ2-1; the D gene TCRdb calls, TRBD1, cannot be checked with no DNA. The CDR3 is made up of 15 amino acids. The germline V gene has CDR1 LNHDA and CDR2 SQIVND (reference sequence).

V is TRBV29-1 and J is TRBJ1-1. Germline values: CDR1 SQVTM, CDR2 ANQGSEA. CDR3 length: 12 amino acids. CDR3 in amino acids: CSVPDENTEAFF.

CDR3: CASQPGQRKNTGELFF. This chain connects TRBV3-1 to TRBJ2-2. Germline CDR1 is LGHDT and CDR2 is YNNKEL (reference sequence). This CDR3 comprises 16 residues.

The gene calls are TRBV7-2 and TRBJ2-5; the D call from TCRdb, TRBD1, cannot be confirmed without DNA. The CDR3 is 13 amino acids. From germline, CDR1 is SGHTA and CDR2 FQGNSA. CDR3: CASSFGTEETQYF.

The genes are TRBV4-3 and TRBJ2-5; TCRdb calls TRBD2, which cannot be checked without DNA. This CDR3 is built from 19 residues. CDR1 and CDR2 (germline): LGHNA, YSLEER. This CDR3 reads CASSQEEPRYAGVQETQYF.

The rearrangement joins TRBV12-3 or TRBV12-4 to TRBJ2-2; checking the TCRdb D call of TRBD1 is not possible without DNA. CDR3 size: 12 residues. This CDR3 is CASSPGSGELFF.

V gene TRBV6-5 combines with J gene TRBJ2-3; TCRdb's assignment of TRBD1 cannot be checked, as there is no DNA. The CDR3 spans 15 residues. Looked up from germline, CDR1 is MNHEY and CDR2 is SVGAGI. The chain's CDR3 is CASRVVTPPTDTQYF.

The chain links TRBV7-8 to TRBJ1-5; TCRdb's D gene call, TRBD1, goes unchecked for lack of DNA. This CDR3 is built from 13 residues. Germline CDR1 reads SGHVS; CDR2 reads FQNEAQ. CDR3 sequence: CASSLSNRQPQHF.

The J gene is TRBJ2-7, the V gene TRBV12-3 or TRBV12-4; TCRdb lists TRBD1, though no DNA is available to test this call. The CDR3 length is 13 residues. This chain's CDR3 is CASSRGQSYEQYF.

The V gene is TRBV7-9, the J gene TRBJ2-7; TCRdb indicates TRBD1, and absent DNA this call remains unverified. CDR1 is SEHNR, CDR2 FQNEAQ, per germline (reference sequence). There are 14 residues in the CDR3. The CDR3 loop reads CASSGTVGTYEQYF.

This chain links TRBV12-3 or TRBV12-4 with TRBJ2-7; TCRdb's D call, TRBD1, is unchecked because there is no DNA. The CDR3 extends over 17 amino acids. The CDR3: CASSLSSGREYSYEQYF.

The chain is built from TRBV29-1 and TRBJ2-7. The CDR3 has 13 residues. CDR1 SQVTM and CDR2 ANQGSEA come from the germline V gene. CDR3 protein: CSVEDSNPYEQYF.